This T cell receptor (beta chain) was sequenced in a study of OX40 agonist ivuxolimab in advanced cancers. CDR3 size: 14 residues. Germline values: CDR1 SQVTM, CDR2 ANQGSEA. The J segment lost 11 bases and the V segment lost 2 bases, leaving 9 bases of the junction unmatched. Data came from immunoSEQ multiplex PCR; TCRdb stores just in-frame clones and leaves some out. The sample carries about 10,000 clones, about 90% recorded once. This TCR came from an adult with an advanced solid tumor such as melanoma, head and neck, liver or kidney cancer. This specimen was CD4+ or CD8+ T cells sorted from blood, taken in a trial of the OX40 agonist ivuxolimab. V is TRBV29-1 and J is TRBJ1-4; 9 bases agree with TRBD1. In DNA form, the CDR3 reads TGCAGCGTTGAATGGGGACAGGGTCTCAAGAAACTGTTTTTT. Its translation: CSVEWGQGLKKLFF.